The text below deals with one T cell receptor (beta chain). This sample was taken from a study of blood T cell repertoires in COVID-19. Study information: T cells, B-cell-depleted T cells, or PBMCs supplied cDNA or gDNA.

The length of the CDR3 is 12 residues. Per the germline V gene, CDR1 is SGHTA and CDR2 is FQGNSA. The V end lost 5 bases, the J end lost 5 bases, and 9 bases lay between the germline ends. Profiling relied on immunoSEQ multiplex PCR, and the TCRdb table lists in-frame clones only, not all of them. Of some 150,000 clones listed, roughly four fifths are singletons. The origin of this receptor is an elderly man with acute or convalescent COVID-19. This chain uses TRBV7-2 with TRBJ1-1; D unclear. The sequenced material came from peripheral blood. This chain's CDR3 is CASSPRGTEAFF. The DNA of the CDR3 is TGTGCCAGCAGCCCCCGGGGAACTGAAGCTTTCTTT.